These 10 T cell receptor beta chains came from one sample sequenced in a study of shared clonotypes between healthy human individuals. The protocol was immunoSEQ multiplex PCR, while the TCRdb copy is restricted to in-frame clones and leaves out a portion. The sample yields millions of clones, over 85% seen once. Specimen: naive CD4+ T cells sorted from blood. Specified subset: CD45RA+ positively selected. The origin of the receptors is a man between 18 and 29 years old in good health.

The V and J genes are TRBV9 and TRBJ2-5; D is perhaps TRBD2 (5 bases). The ends were cut back, 3 bases at V and 5 bases at J, with 17 bases in the middle. This CDR3 has 15 residues. The germline gives CDR1 SGDLS, CDR2 YYNGEE. The CDR3 reads CASSAKDLRGETQYF. For the CDR3, the DNA is TGTGCCAGCAGCGCTAAGGACCTACGCGGGGAGACCCAGTACTTC.

The rearrangement uses TRBV15 and TRBJ2-5; D is ambiguous. The CDR3 loop spans 14 amino acids. V lost 0 bases and J 5 bases, leaving 10 bases between the germline ends. Germline V lookup: CDR1 LNHNV, CDR2 YYDKDF (reference sequence). CDR3 nucleotide sequence: TGTGCCACCAGCAGAGATCGGGCGGACGAGACCCAGTACTTC. Encoded protein: CATSRDRADETQYF.

V and J are TRBV6-4 and TRBJ2-1; 8 nucleotides line up with TRBD2. V shed 6 bases, J shed 5 bases, and the junction held 21 bases outside the gene matches. The CDR3 spans 19 residues. Germline values: CDR1 MRHNA, CDR2 SNTAGT. The CDR3 DNA reads TGTGCCAGCAGAGCAATCAAGCAAGGGGTGCGGGGGGAGGACAATGAGCAGTTCTTC. Residues: CASRAIKQGVRGEDNEQFF.

The chain couples TRBV30 to TRBJ1-6, with 9 positions matching TRBD1. Per germline, CDR1 GTSNPN and CDR2 SVGIG (reference sequence). Trimming at V came to 7 bases and at J to 9 bases, leaving 7 bases not matched to a gene. The CDR3 covers 13 residues. The DNA for the CDR3 is TGTGCCTTACCCGGGACAGGGACTTCACCCCTCCACTTT. Protein product: CALPGTGTSPLHF.

The rearrangement joins TRBV6-1 to TRBJ2-2, with D perhaps matching TRBD2 (6 bases). The CDR3 consists of 14 residues. V was pared by 8 bases and J by 2 bases, with 12 bases between. Germline CDR1 MNHNS, CDR2 SASEGT. CDR3 residues: CASAGRFNTGELFF. Written as DNA, the CDR3 is TGTGCCAGCGCGGGACGGTTTAACACCGGGGAGCTGTTTTTT.

This rearrangement joins TRBV7-6 to TRBJ2-2; the D call may be TRBD1 or TRBD2 (5 bases each). The germline CDR1 and CDR2 sequences are SGHVS and FNYEAQ. The CDR3 spans 14 residues. Deletions cut 7 bases from V and 5 bases from J, with 14 bases between. CDR3 nucleotides: TGTGCCAGCAACGACAAGGGACGAACCGGGGAGCTGTTTTTT. It yields the protein CASNDKGRTGELFF. The full variable domain, completed using reference TRBV7-6 and TRBJ2-2, is GAGVSQSPRYKVTKRGQDVALRCDPISGHVSLYWYRQALGQGPEFLTYFNYEAQQDKSGLPNDRFSAERPEGSISTLTIQRTEQRDSAMYRCASNDKGRTGELFFGEGSRLTVL.

Turning to this clone: The same CDR3 is also encoded by other DNA sequences in this sample. This sequence joins TRBV18 and TRBJ2-7; no reliable D call. This CDR3 contains 13 residues. CDR1 is KGHSH and CDR2 is LQKENI in the germline V gene. The V and J ends lost 1 base and 0 bases respectively, with 4 bases between them. CDR3 coding DNA: TGTGCCAGCTCACCACTTTCCTCCTACGAGCAGTACTTC. Protein product: CASSPLSSYEQYF.

The rearrangement uses TRBV28 and TRBJ1-4; D remains ambiguous. Germline V lookup: CDR1 MDHEN, CDR2 SYDVKM. This CDR3 region has 14 residues. V lost 7 bases to trimming and J lost 0 bases, with 9 bases between them. This CDR3 is CASKGQATNEKLFF. Written as DNA, the CDR3 is TGTGCCAGCAAAGGGCAGGCAACTAATGAAAAACTGTTTTTT.

About this clone: Other DNA sequences in this sample translate to the same CDR3. The rearrangement joins TRBV5-1 to TRBJ1-2, with D perhaps matching TRBD1 (5 bases). Germline-derived CDR1 and CDR2 are SGHRS and YFSETQ. The CDR3 sequence is 14 residues long. Between the trimmed V and J ends, which lost 3 bases and 4 bases, there was a span of 13 bases. CDR3 coding DNA: TGCGCCAGCAGCTCCGAGGGACCGAGCTATGGCTACACCTTC. Translated: CASSSEGPSYGYTF.

Turning to this clone: This CDR3 is also generated by other DNA sequences in the sample. The genes are TRBV6-6 and TRBJ1-5, with D possibly matching TRBD1 (5 bases). The CDR3 loop spans 12 amino acids. CDR1 and CDR2 (germline): MNHNY, SVGAGI (reference sequence). Deletions cut 8 bases from V and 4 bases from J, with 9 bases between. The CDR3 coding sequence is TGTGCCAGCCGGGACGGGAATCAGCCCCAGCATTTT. Translated, it gives CASRDGNQPQHF.